The 16 T cell receptor beta chains listed next were all sequenced from one sample in a study of cytomegalovirus exposure and HLA in healthy donors. PCR amplification relied on 60 Vbeta primers (plus 13 Jbeta primers). Profiled with immunoSEQ multiplex PCR; TCRdb holds only in-frame clones, not every one. This table has roughly 150,000 clones, roughly 70% appearing once. The sequencing sample was made of PBMCs. These receptors all stem from a man in his thirties or forties in good health and CMV-seropositive.

The chain employs TRBV15 and TRBJ2-6; D is unresolved. Looked up from germline, CDR1 is LNHNV and CDR2 is YYDKDF (reference sequence). Trimming removed 4 bases from V and 2 bases from J, with 12 bases in between. CDR3 size: 16 residues. The CDR3 sequence: CATSNAGPAGANVLTF. CDR3 coding DNA: TGTGCCACCAGCAACGCTGGGCCAGCTGGGGCCAACGTCCTGACTTTC.

This sequence joins TRBV5-1 and TRBJ2-3, with a possible D match to TRBD1 (5 bases). This CDR3 is 18 amino acids long. Germline values: CDR1 SGHRS, CDR2 YFSETQ. Trimming stripped 3 bases from V and 2 bases from J, with 22 bases between. The CDR3 protein is CASSSPLPGMGHTDTQYF. DNA of the CDR3: TGCGCCAGCAGCTCCCCACTGCCAGGGATGGGCCACACAGATACGCAGTATTTT.

This rearrangement joins TRBV6-5 to TRBJ1-1, with D possibly TRBD1 on 5 matching bases. The CDR3 extends over 13 amino acids. Germline CDR1 and CDR2: MNHEY and SVGAGI. V lost 6 bases and J lost 11, with 19 bases in between. This chain's CDR3 is CASSLGHRWDAFF. CDR3 sequence (DNA): TGTGCCAGCAGCCTCGGACACCGATGGGATGCTTTCTTT.

The chain links TRBV6-6 to TRBJ1-5, with D unresolved. The CDR3 has 16 amino acids. Looked up from germline, CDR1 is MNHNY and CDR2 is SVGAGI (reference sequence). V was clipped by 0 bases and J by 9 bases, with 18 bases between them. The CDR3 spells CASSYSMAGVLRPQHF. CDR3 bases: TGTGCCAGCAGTTACTCGATGGCGGGCGTTCTTAGGCCCCAGCATTTT.

The chain is built from TRBV23-1 and TRBJ1-2; D ambiguous. Being an ORF, TRBV23-1 has a function that is uncertain. The CDR3 runs to 13 residues. V shed 3 bases and J shed 2 bases, with 7 bases lying between them. In nucleotides, the CDR3 is TGCGCCAGCAGTCATCCCAGGAACTATGGCTACACCTTC. Translated, it gives CASSHPRNYGYTF.

The chain combines TRBV30 with TRBJ2-5, with D hard to call. The ends were cut back, 0 bases at V and 1 base at J, with 9 bases in the middle. Germline V CDR1 and CDR2: GTSNPN, SVGIG (reference sequence). This CDR3 contains 14 residues. CDR3 nucleotide sequence: TGTGCCTGGAGTGTACAAGCGTCCCAAGAGACCCAGTACTTC. Its translation: CAWSVQASQETQYF.

This clone was counted once. J is TRBJ1-1 and V is TRBV29-1; tentative D call: TRBD1 (6 bases). This CDR3 comprises 14 residues. V dropped 4 bases and J dropped 3 bases, with 15 bases sitting between them. Germline V lookup: CDR1 SQVTM, CDR2 ANQGSEA. The CDR3 spells CSVVTGRWDTEAFF. The CDR3 DNA is TGCAGCGTTGTGACAGGTAGATGGGACACTGAAGCTTTCTTT. Full variable domain (rest looked up from reference TRBV29-1 and TRBJ1-1): SAVISQKPSRDICQRGTSLTIQCQVDSQVTMMFWYRQQPGQSLTLIATANQGSEATYESGFVIDKFPISRPNLTFSTLTVSNMSPEDSSIYLCSVVTGRWDTEAFFGQGTRLTVV.

The table lists this clone with a few counts. J is TRBJ2-1 and V is TRBV7-6; TRBD1 agrees at 7 bases. With 5 bases clipped from V and 13 bases from J, the junction kept 23 bases outside the gene matches. Germline V lookup: CDR1 SGHVS, CDR2 FNYEAQ. The CDR3 extends over 17 amino acids. The CDR3 region is CASSLRPGQQKVGLQFF. CDR3 bases: TGTGCCAGCAGCCTACGACCGGGACAGCAAAAGGTGGGGTTACAGTTCTTC.

The V call is TRBV12-1, the J call TRBJ2-1; no check of the table's D call, TRBD2, against the DNA was made. TRBV12-1 corresponds to a pseudogene. This CDR3 is built from 15 residues. The CDR3 region is CASPPDSSSYNEQFF. The CDR3 coding sequence is TGTGCCAGCCCCCCCGACTCAAGCTCCTACAATGAGCAGTTCTTC.

This clone has only a few counts. The chain couples TRBV29-1 to TRBJ2-3; D remains unclear. V was pared by 3 bases and J by 2 bases, with 9 bases between. The germline gives CDR1 SQVTM, CDR2 ANQGSEA. This CDR3 region has 13 residues. In nucleotides, the CDR3 is TGCAGCGTTGATATCGAGTCCACAGATACGCAGTATTTT. Translated, it gives CSVDIESTDTQYF.

This clone was seen only a few times. The chain's CDR3 is CAWSIPGGFYEQYF. CDR3 coding DNA: TGTGCCTGGAGTATCCCAGGGGGGTTCTACGAGCAGTACTTC. The V call is TRBV30, the J call TRBJ2-7, with D possibly TRBD1 on 7 matching bases. The V and J ends lost 2 bases and 3 bases respectively, with 14 bases between them. From germline, CDR1 is GTSNPN and CDR2 SVGIG (reference sequence). CDR3 length: 14 residues.

The rearrangement uses TRBV4-1 and TRBJ2-7; unclear D gene. The CDR3 length is 15 residues. Germline V gives CDR1 MGHRA, CDR2 YSYEKL. V shed 0 bases and J shed 8 bases, with 17 bases lying between them. CDR3 bases: TGCGCCAGCAGCCAAGATCCCACCAGGAACCACAAGCAGTACTTC. Translated, it gives CASSQDPTRNHKQYF.

V gene TRBV7-9 combines with J gene TRBJ1-2; 7 bases agree with TRBD1. J was trimmed by 8 bases and V by 6 bases; bases with no gene match: 6. The CDR3 spans 12 residues. Germline V gene lookup returns CDR1 SEHNR and CDR2 FQNEAQ (reference sequence). CDR3 nucleotides: TGTGCCAGCAGGATACAGGGGACCGGCTACACCTTC. Residues: CASRIQGTGYTF.

This clone came up a few times. J is TRBJ1-1 and V is TRBV5-6; D remains unclear. The germline V gene has CDR1 SGHDT and CDR2 YYEEEE. This CDR3 has 12 residues. The ends were cut back, 5 bases at V and 7 bases at J, with 12 bases in the middle. In nucleotides, the CDR3 is TGTGCCAGCAGGGGCCCGGGAAGTGAAGCTTTCTTT. Translating gives CASRGPGSEAFF. Combining the CDR3 with reference TRBV5-6 and TRBJ1-1 gives the whole variable domain DAGVTQSPTHLIKTRGQQVTLRCSPKSGHDTVSWYQQALGQGPQFIFQYYEEEERQRGNFPDRFSGHQFPNYSSELNVNALLLGDSALYLCASRGPGSEAFFGQGTRLTVV.

This clone has only a few counts. This chain uses TRBV6-1 with TRBJ1-2; 7 positions agree with TRBD1. In germline, CDR1 is MNHNS, CDR2 SASEGT. This CDR3 contains 13 residues. Losses at the gene ends were 10 bases for V and 3 bases for J; bases not matched to a gene: 8. The CDR3 DNA is TGTGCCACCTGGGGACAGCAGTACTATGGCTACACCTTC. Translation gives CATWGQQYYGYTF.

J is TRBJ1-5 and V is TRBV5-4; the match to TRBD1 covers 10 bases. The CDR3 sequence is 15 residues long. Germline V CDR1 and CDR2: SGHNT, YYREEE (reference sequence). Losses at the gene ends were 7 bases for V and 1 base for J; bases not matched to a gene: 5. CDR3 sequence: CASAKDRGSNQPQHF. The CDR3 DNA reads TGTGCCAGCGCAAAGGACAGGGGGAGCAATCAGCCCCAGCATTTT.